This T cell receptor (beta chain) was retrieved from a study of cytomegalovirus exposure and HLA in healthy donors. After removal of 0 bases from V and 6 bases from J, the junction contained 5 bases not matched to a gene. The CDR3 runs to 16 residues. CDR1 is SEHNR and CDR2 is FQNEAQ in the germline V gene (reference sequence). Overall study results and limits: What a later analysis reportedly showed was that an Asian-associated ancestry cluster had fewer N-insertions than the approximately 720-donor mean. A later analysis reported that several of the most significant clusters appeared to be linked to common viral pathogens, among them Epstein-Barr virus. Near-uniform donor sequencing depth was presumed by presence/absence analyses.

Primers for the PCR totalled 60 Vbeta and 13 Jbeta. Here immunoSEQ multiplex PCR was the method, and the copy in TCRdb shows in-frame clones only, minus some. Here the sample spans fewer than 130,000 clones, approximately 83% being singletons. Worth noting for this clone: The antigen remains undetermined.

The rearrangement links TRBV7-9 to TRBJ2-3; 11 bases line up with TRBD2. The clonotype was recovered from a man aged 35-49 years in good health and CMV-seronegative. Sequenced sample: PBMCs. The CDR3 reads CASSLALAGGSDTQYF. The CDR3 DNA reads TGTGCCAGCAGCTTAGCTCTAGCGGGGGGCTCGGATACGCAGTATTTT.